This T cell receptor beta chain comes out of a study of CD8+CD57+ T cells in acquired aplastic anemia. Turning to the study itself: Sorted CD4+ and CD8+ cells gave an average of roughly 3.3 ug of DNA.

Flow cytometry had shown expanded CD8+CD57+ cells in the patients chosen for sequencing. Everyone among the patients had severe acquired aplastic anemia. There was no therapy given to any patient before the blood sampling took place. This clonotype came up once. Its antigen is still unknown. CDR3 and TCR beta VDJ profiling relied on genomic DNA as the template. Via MiXCR, TCRdb re-called the reads, giving one row per CDR3 protein. The table lists under 350,000 distinct CDR3 sequences, 56% of them singletons, with under 1.5% in the top ten. Overall study results and limits: Patients shared approximately 30 CD8+ CDR3 sequences with controls.

The sequenced sample consisted of sorted CD4+, CD8+, or CD8+CD57+ T cells (not recorded which) from PBMCs. The receptor comes from a human donor with aplastic anemia.

The CDR3 sequence is CSASGTRGTDTQYF. The CDR3 nucleotides are TGCAGTGCTAGCGGGACGCGGGGCACAGATACGCAGTATTTT. V is TRBV20-1 and J is TRBJ2-3; D assignment may be TRBD1 or TRBD2 (5 bases each). Trimming removed 3 bases at V and 1 base at J, with 11 bases between. This CDR3 has 14 residues. CDR1 DFQATT and CDR2 SNEGSKA come from the germline V gene (reference sequence).